Below, 13 T cell receptor beta chains from the same sample are listed, as sequenced in a study of blood T cell repertoires in COVID-19. Generated by immunoSEQ multiplex PCR, the TCRdb table keeps only in-frame clones and is missing some. Here the sample spans roughly 120,000 clones, over 85% being singletons. Sample: peripheral blood. The receptors originated from a middle-aged man with active COVID-19.

V usage is TRBV2 and J usage is TRBJ2-7; 8 positions match TRBD1. CDR3 length equals 13 residues. V dropped 3 bases and J dropped 6; count of bases not matched to a gene: 4. The germline CDR1 and CDR2 sequences are SNHLY and FYNNEI. CDR3 sequence reads: CASSDQGAGEQYV. In nucleotides, the CDR3 is TGTGCCAGCAGTGACCAGGGGGCGGGCGAGCAGTACGTC.

This rearrangement joins TRBV23-1 to TRBJ1-3; D is undetermined. TRBV23-1 is an ORF; its function is uncertain. Trimming pared 3 bases from V and 0 bases from J, leaving 9 bases between. The CDR3 sequence is 15 residues long. The CDR3 sequence: CASSQSPSSGNTIYF. The CDR3 DNA follows: TGCGCCAGCAGTCAGAGCCCGAGCTCTGGAAACACCATATATTTT.

This chain connects TRBV19 to TRBJ2-7, with 8 bases lining up with TRBD1. Trimming at V came to 5 bases and at J to 8 bases, leaving 14 bases not matched to a gene. Germline V lookup: CDR1 LNHDA, CDR2 SQIVND (reference sequence). The CDR3 is 15 residues long. CDR3: CASSATGTGDFKQYF. The CDR3 nucleotides read TGTGCCAGTAGTGCTACCGGGACAGGTGATTTCAAGCAGTACTTC.

The chain uses TRBV5-1 and TRBJ2-7, with TRBD2 as a possible D gene (6 bases). This CDR3 has 12 residues. V was pared by 5 bases and J by 1 base, with 7 bases between. Germline CDR1 is SGHRS and CDR2 is YFSETQ. CDR3 region: CASREGSYEQYF. The CDR3 coding sequence is TGCGCCAGCAGGGAGGGGTCCTACGAGCAGTACTTC.

This chain joins TRBV5-1 and TRBJ1-2; 8 bases fit TRBD1. CDR1 is SGHRS and CDR2 is YFSETQ in the germline V gene. The CDR3 runs to 16 residues. The J segment lost 5 bases and the V segment lost 5 bases, leaving 14 bases of the junction unmatched. The CDR3 protein is CASREQTGDFRYGYTF. The CDR3 coding sequence is TGCGCCAGCAGAGAGCAGACAGGGGATTTTAGGTATGGCTACACCTTC.

The V gene is TRBV6-1, the J gene TRBJ1-3; TRBD1 might be the D (5 bases). The CDR3 sequence is 14 residues long. Germline values: CDR1 MNHNS, CDR2 SASEGT. Trimming pared 2 bases from V and 4 bases from J, leaving 9 bases between. The CDR3 spells CASSEQDNGNTIYF. The CDR3 nucleotides read TGTGCCAGCAGTGAACAGGACAACGGAAACACCATATATTTT.

The chain uses TRBV29-1 and TRBJ2-1; D is perhaps TRBD1 (5 bases). The CDR3 is 14 amino acids. V lost 4 bases, J lost 8 bases, and 18 bases lay in between. Germline V CDR1 and CDR2: SQVTM, ANQGSEA. CDR3 in amino acids: CSVGSSLDNDEQFF. The DNA for the CDR3 is TGCAGCGTTGGCAGTAGCTTGGACAATGATGAGCAGTTCTTC.

In its sample, this clone was seen a few times. The V gene is TRBV19, the J gene TRBJ2-1, with 12 positions matching TRBD2. Germline values: CDR1 LNHDA, CDR2 SQIVND (reference sequence). This CDR3 has 15 amino acids. The J segment lost 10 bases and the V segment lost 3 bases, leaving 7 bases of the junction unmatched. The CDR3 DNA is TGTGCCAGTAGTATGAGACTAGCGGGAGAGAAGGAGCAGTTCTTC. Translating it yields CASSMRLAGEKEQFF.

J is TRBJ1-5 and V is TRBV13; 10 bases align to TRBD1. This CDR3 spans 15 amino acids. With V trimmed by 0 bases and J by 6 bases, 2 bases remained unmatched. CDR1 and CDR2 from the germline V gene are PRHDT and FYEKMQ (reference sequence). CDR3 residues: CASSLGGTGVQPQHF. In DNA, the CDR3 is TGTGCCAGCAGCTTAGGTGGGACAGGGGTTCAGCCCCAGCATTTT.

The CDR3 nucleotides are TGTGCCAGCAGCTTAGCGGGACTAGCGGGGGGGCTGTACGAGCAGTACTTC. Encoded protein: CASSLAGLAGGLYEQYF. The chain employs TRBV11-2 and TRBJ2-7; TRBD2 agrees at 16 bases. The trim removed 1 base at V and 4 bases at J, leaving 4 bases unmatched. Germline-derived CDR1 and CDR2 are SGHAT and FQNNGV. The CDR3 contains 17 residues.

The chain carries TRBV10-3 and TRBJ2-2, with TRBD2 matching over 7 bases. The CDR3 sequence is 16 residues long. Germline CDR1 and CDR2: ENHRY and SYGVKD. V lost 0 bases, J lost 4 bases, and 5 bases stayed unmatched. DNA of the CDR3: TGTGCCATCAGTGAGTCGATACTAGCGACCACCGGGGAGCTGTTTTTT. It encodes CAISESILATTGELFF.

This clone came up once. The chain couples TRBV10-3 to TRBJ2-3; 7 bases agree with TRBD2. With 3 bases clipped from V and 3 bases from J, the junction kept 6 bases outside the gene matches. The germline gives CDR1 ENHRY, CDR2 SYGVKD. The CDR3 loop spans 15 amino acids. In DNA, the CDR3 is TGTGCCATCAGTGATGGTCGCGGGGGTACAGATACGCAGTATTTT. It yields the protein CAISDGRGGTDTQYF.

The chain carries TRBV9 and TRBJ2-1, with 7 bases aligning to TRBD1. The CDR3 is made up of 14 amino acids. V dropped 2 bases and J dropped 8; count of bases not matched to a gene: 7. The germline CDR1 and CDR2 sequences are SGDLS and YYNGEE. The CDR3: CASSVDRDGDEQFF. The CDR3 DNA is TGTGCCAGCAGCGTCGACAGGGATGGGGATGAGCAGTTCTTC.